The T cell receptor beta chain under discussion was sequenced for a study of T cell responses to AZD1222 COVID-19 vaccine. As regards this clone: Its antigen is unidentified.

Some clones are missing from TCRdb's copy, which holds only in-frame ones; the method was immunoSEQ multiplex PCR. The table includes around 33,000 clones, roughly nine tenths detected once. Study findings and constraints: CD4 TCRs covered the whole spike, strongest at regions 160-218 and 743-854.

Trimming stripped 1 base from V and 5 bases from J, with 10 bases between. Per germline, CDR1 SGDLS and CDR2 YYNGEE. CDR3 length: 15 residues. This TCR came from an adult in good health. The chain links TRBV9 to TRBJ1-6; D remains ambiguous. The sequencing used peripheral blood, collected on day 0 of AZD1222 vaccination. CDR3: CASSVSSANNSPLHF. CDR3 coding DNA: TGTGCCAGCAGCGTATCCAGTGCCAATAATTCACCCCTCCACTTT.